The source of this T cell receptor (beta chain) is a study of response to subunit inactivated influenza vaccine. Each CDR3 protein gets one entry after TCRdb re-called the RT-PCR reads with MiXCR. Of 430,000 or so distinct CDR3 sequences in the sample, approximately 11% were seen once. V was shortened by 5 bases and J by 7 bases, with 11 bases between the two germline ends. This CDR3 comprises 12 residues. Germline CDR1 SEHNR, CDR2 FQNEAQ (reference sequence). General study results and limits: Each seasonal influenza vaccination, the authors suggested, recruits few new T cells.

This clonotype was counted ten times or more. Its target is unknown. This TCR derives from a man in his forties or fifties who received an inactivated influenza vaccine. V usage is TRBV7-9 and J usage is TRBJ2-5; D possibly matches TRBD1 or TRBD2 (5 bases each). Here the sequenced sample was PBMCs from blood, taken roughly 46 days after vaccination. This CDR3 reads CASSPVGVTQYF. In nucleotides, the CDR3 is TGTGCCAGCAGCCCGGTGGGGGTGACCCAGTACTTC.